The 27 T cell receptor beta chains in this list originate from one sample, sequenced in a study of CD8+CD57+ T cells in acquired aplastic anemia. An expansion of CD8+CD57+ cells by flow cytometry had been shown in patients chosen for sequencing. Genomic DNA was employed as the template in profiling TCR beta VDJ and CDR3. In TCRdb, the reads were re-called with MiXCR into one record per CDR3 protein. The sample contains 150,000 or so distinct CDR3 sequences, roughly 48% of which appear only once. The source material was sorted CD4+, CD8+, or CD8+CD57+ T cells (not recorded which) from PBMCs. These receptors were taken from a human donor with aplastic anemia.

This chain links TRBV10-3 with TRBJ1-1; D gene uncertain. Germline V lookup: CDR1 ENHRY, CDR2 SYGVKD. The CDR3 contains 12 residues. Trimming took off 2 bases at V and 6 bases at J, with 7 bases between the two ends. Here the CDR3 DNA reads TGTGCCATCAGTGAGACAGTGGCTGAAGCTTTCTTT. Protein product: CAISETVAEAFF.

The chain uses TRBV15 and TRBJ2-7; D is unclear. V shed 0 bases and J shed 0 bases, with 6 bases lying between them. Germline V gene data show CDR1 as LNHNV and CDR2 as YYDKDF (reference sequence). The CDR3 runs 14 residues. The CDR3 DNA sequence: TGTGCCACCAGCAGAGAGATCTACTCCTACGAGCAGTACTTC. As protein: CATSREIYSYEQYF. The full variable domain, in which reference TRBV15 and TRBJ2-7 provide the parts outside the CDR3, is DAMVIQNPRYQVTQFGKPVTLSCSQTLNHNVMYWYQQKSSQAPKLLFHYYDKDFNNEADTPDNFQSRRPNTSFCFLDIRSPGLGDTAMYLCATSREIYSYEQYFGPGTRLTVT.

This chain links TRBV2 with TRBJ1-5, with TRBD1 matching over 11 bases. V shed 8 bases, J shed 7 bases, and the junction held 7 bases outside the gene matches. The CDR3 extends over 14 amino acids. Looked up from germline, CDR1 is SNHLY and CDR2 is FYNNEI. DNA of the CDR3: TGTGCCAGCTTGGGAGGGACAGGGGGGCAGCCCCAGCATTTT. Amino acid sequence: CASLGGTGGQPQHF.

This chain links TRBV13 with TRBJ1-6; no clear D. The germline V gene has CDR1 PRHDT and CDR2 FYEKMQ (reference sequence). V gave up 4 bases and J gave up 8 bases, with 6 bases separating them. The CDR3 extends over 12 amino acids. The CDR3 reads CASSSGHSPLHF. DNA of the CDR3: TGTGCCAGCAGCTCTGGGCATTCACCCCTCCACTTT.

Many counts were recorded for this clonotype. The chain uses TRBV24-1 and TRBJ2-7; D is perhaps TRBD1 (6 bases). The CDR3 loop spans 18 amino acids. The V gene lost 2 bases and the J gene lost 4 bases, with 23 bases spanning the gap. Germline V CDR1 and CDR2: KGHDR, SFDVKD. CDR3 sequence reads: CATSDSTPDRKGMYEQYF. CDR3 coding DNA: TGTGCCACCAGTGATTCAACTCCGGACAGAAAGGGGATGTACGAGCAGTACTTC.

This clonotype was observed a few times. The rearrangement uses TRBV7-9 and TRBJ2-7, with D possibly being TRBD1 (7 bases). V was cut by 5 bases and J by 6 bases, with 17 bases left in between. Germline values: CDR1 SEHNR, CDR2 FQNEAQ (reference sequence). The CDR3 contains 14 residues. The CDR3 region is CASSPPQGGSEQYF. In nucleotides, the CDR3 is TGTGCCAGCAGCCCGCCGCAGGGGGGCTCCGAGCAGTACTTC.

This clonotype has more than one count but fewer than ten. The CDR3 is CASSRREGGQGKETQYF. CDR3 nucleotide sequence: TGTGCCAGCAGCCGCCGAGAGGGGGGACAGGGAAAAGAGACCCAGTACTTC. The chain has TRBV9 and TRBJ2-5; 9 nucleotides line up with TRBD1. CDR1 is SGDLS, CDR2 YYNGEE, per germline. The V and J ends lost 4 bases and 3 bases, in that order; junction bases with no gene match: 13. This CDR3 region has 17 residues.

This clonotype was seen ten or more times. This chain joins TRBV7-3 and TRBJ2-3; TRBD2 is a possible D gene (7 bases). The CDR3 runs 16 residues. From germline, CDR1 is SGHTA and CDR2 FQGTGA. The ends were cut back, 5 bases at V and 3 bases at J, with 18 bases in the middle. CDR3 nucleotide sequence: TGTGCCAGCAGCCGGGGTATGGGGGGGCGGACAGATACGCAGTATTTT. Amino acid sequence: CASSRGMGGRTDTQYF.

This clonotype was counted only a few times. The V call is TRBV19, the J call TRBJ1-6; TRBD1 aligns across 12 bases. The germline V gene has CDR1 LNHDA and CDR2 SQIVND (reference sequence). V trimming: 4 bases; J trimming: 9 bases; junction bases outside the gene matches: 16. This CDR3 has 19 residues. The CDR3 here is CASSTVAGQGARRGSPLHF. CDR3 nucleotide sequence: TGTGCCAGTAGTACGGTGGCGGGACAGGGGGCGAGACGGGGTTCACCCCTCCACTTT.

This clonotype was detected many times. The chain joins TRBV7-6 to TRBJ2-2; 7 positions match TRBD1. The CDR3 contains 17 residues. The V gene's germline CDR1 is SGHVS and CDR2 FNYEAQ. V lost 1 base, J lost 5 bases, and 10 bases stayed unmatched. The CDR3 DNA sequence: TGTGCCAGCAGCTTAGTAGGAGACAGGGTCAATACCGGGGAGCTGTTTTTT. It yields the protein CASSLVGDRVNTGELFF.

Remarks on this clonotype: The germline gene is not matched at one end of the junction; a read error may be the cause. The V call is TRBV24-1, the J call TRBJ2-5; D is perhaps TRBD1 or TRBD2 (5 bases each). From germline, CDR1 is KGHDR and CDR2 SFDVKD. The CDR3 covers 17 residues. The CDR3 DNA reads TGTGCCACCAGTGATTTGCAAATCCGGGGCGCCCAAGAGACCCAGTACTTT. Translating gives CATSDLQIRGAQETQYF.

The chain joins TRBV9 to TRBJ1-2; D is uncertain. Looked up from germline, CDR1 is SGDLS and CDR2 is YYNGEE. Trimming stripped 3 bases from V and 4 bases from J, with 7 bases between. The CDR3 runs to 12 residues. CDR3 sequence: CASSALGYGYTF. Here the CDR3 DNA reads TGTGCCAGCAGCGCCTTAGGCTATGGCTACACCTTC.

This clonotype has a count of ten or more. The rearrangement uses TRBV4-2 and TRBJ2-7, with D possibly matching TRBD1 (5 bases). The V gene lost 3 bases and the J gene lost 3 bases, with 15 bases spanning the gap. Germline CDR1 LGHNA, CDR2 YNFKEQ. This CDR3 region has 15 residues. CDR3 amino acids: CASSHLTALFYEQYF. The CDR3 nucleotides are TGTGCCAGCAGCCATTTGACAGCGCTTTTCTACGAGCAGTACTTC.

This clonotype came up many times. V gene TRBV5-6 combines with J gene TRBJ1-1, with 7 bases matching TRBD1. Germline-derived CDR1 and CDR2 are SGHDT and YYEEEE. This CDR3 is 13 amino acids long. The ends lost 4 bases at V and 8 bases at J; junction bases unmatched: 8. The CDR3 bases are TGTGCCAGCAGCCTCGACAGGGTACGAGAAGCTTTCTTT. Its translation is CASSLDRVREAFF.

The CDR3 sequence is CASSTGEDTEAFF. The CDR3 DNA is TGTGCCAGCAGCACAGGGGAAGACACTGAAGCTTTCTTT. The chain recombines TRBV12-3 or TRBV12-4 with TRBJ1-1, with 7 bases fitting TRBD1. V lost 6 bases, J lost 3 bases, and 4 bases stayed unmatched. The CDR3 covers 13 residues.

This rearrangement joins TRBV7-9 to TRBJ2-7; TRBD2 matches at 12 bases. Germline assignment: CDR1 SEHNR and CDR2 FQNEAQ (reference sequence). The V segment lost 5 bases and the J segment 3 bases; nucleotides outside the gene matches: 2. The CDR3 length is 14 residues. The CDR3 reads CASSATSGSYEQYF. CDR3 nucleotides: TGTGCCAGCAGCGCGACTAGCGGGAGCTACGAGCAGTACTTC. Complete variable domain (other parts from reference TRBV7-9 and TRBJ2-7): DTGVSQNPRHKITKRGQNVTFRCDPISEHNRLYWYRQTLGQGPEFLTYFQNEAQLEKSRLLSDRFSAERPKGSFSTLEIQRTEQGDSAMYLCASSATSGSYEQYFGPGTRLTVT.

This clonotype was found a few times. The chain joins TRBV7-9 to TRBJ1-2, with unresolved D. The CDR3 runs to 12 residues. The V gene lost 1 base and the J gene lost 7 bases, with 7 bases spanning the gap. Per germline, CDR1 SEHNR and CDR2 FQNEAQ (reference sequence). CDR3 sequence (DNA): TGTGCCAGCAGCTTAGAAGCACGTGGCTACACCTTC. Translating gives CASSLEARGYTF. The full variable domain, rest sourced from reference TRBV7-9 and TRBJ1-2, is DTGVSQNPRHKITKRGQNVTFRCDPISEHNRLYWYRQTLGQGPEFLTYFQNEAQLEKSRLLSDRFSAERPKGSFSTLEIQRTEQGDSAMYLCASSLEARGYTFGSGTRLTVV.

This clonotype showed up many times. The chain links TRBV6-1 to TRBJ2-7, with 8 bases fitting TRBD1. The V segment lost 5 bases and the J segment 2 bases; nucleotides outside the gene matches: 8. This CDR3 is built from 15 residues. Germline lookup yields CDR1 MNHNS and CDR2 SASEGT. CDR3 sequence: CASSLLGQGPYEQYF. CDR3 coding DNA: TGTGCCAGCAGTTTACTCGGACAGGGTCCCTACGAGCAGTACTTC.

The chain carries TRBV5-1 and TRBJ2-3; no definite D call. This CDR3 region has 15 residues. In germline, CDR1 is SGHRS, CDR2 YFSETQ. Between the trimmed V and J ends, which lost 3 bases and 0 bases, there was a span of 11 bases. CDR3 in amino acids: CASSSDGRSTDTQYF. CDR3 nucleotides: TGCGCCAGCAGCTCGGACGGTAGGAGCACAGATACGCAGTATTTT.

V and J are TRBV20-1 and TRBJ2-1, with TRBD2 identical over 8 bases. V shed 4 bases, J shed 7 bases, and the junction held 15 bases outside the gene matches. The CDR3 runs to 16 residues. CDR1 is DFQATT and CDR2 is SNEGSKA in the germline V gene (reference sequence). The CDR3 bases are TGCAGTGCTACTCGGGAGGGCCAGGGAGTGTGGAATGAGCAGTTCTTC. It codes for CSATREGQGVWNEQFF.

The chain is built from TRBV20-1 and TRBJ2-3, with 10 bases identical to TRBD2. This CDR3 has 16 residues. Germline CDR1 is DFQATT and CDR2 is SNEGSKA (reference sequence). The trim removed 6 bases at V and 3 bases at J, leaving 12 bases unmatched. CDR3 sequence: CSASSPTSGTTDTQYF. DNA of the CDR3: TGCAGTGCCAGCAGCCCCACTAGCGGGACGACAGATACGCAGTATTTT.

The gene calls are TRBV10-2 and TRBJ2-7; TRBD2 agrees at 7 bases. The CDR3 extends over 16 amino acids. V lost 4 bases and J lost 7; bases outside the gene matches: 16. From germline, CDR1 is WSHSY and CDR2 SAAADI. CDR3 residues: CASSAFGGSGRREQYF. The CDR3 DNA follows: TGCGCCAGCAGTGCGTTCGGCGGGAGTGGACGACGGGAGCAGTACTTC.

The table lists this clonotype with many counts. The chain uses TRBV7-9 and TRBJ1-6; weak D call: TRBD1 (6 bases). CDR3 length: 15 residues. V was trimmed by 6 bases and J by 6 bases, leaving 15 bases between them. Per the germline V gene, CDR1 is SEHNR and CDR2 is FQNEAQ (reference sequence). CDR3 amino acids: CASRPQDSLNSPLHF. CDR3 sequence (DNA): TGTGCCAGCAGGCCCCAGGACAGCCTTAATTCACCCCTCCACTTT.

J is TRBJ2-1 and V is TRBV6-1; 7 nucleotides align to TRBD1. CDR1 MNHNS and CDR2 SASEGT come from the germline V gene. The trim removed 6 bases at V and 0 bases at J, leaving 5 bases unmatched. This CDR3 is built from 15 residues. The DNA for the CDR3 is TGTGCCAGCAGAAGGGACAGTAGCTCCTACAATGAGCAGTTCTTC. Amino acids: CASRRDSSSYNEQFF.

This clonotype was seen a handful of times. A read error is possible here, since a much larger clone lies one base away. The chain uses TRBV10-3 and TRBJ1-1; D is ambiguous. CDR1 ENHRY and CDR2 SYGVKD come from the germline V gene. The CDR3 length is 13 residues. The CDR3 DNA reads TGTGCCAGCAGTTCGCAGGTGAACACTGAAGCTTCCTTT. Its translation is CASSSQVNTEASF.

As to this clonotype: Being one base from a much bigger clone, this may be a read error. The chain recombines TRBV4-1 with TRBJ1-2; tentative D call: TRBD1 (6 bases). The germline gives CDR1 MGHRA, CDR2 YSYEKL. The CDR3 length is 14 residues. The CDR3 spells CASSQDPGVHGFTF. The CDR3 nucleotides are TGCGCCAGCAGCCAAGATCCAGGGGTACATGGCTTCACCTTC.

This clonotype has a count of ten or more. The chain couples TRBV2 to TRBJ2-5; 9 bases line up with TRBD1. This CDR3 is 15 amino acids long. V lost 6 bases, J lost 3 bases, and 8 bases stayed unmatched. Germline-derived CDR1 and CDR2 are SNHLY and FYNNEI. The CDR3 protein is CASRGGTGKEETQYF. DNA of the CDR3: TGTGCCAGCAGAGGGGGGACAGGGAAAGAAGAGACCCAGTACTTC.